This TCR beta chain was documented in a study of memory CD4+ T cells and cytomegalovirus serostatus. Whole-study context: Donors were healthy Belgian adults, about ten CMV seropositive and some 24 seronegative. Overall study findings and caveats: CMV serostatus prediction reached median AUC roughly 0.95, or 0.91 with US-trained model.

Trimming took 4 bases from V and 5 from J, leaving 20 bases between them. The CDR3 is 16 amino acids. The germline V gene encodes CDR1 SGHAT and CDR2 FQNNGV. Assay: immunoSEQ multiplex PCR; the TCRdb copy retains only in-frame clones and omits some. The sample holds 35,000 to 50,000 clones, around 78% seen once. About this clone: The antigen is undetermined.

Single viable CD3+CD4+CD8-CD45RO+ cells were sorted as the memory CD4+ T cells. After thawing, CD4+ T cells were positively selected. This TCR was sampled from an adult in good health and CMV-seronegative. The V gene is TRBV11-2, the J gene TRBJ2-5, with TRBD2 as a possible D gene (6 bases). Sequencing was performed on memory CD4+ T cells from blood. The CDR3: CASSSRLGAKGETQYF. The CDR3 region has the DNA TGTGCCAGCAGCTCGAGACTAGGGGCGAAAGGCGAGACCCAGTACTTC. Full variable domain (remainder filled in from reference TRBV11-2 and TRBJ2-5): EAGVAQSPRYKIIEKRQSVAFWCNPISGHATLYWYQQILGQGPKLLIQFQNNGVVDDSQLPKDRFSAERLKGVDSTLKIQPAKLEDSAVYLCASSSRLGAKGETQYFGPGTRLLVL.